This passage covers 9 T cell receptor beta chains from one sample sequenced in a study of blood T cells in healthy people across ages. Together with a sample-barcoded 5' primer, a J-beta primer mix was included in a second PCR lasting roughly 6 to 12 cycles. From the 5' RACE reads, TCRdb called clonotypes with MiXCR, one entry per CDR3 protein. The sample shows roughly 900,000 distinct CDR3 sequences, approximately 49% of them seen only once. The specimen sequenced was blood. The source of these receptors is a man aged 25-40 years in good health.

This clonotype was observed once. The chain joins TRBV28 to TRBJ1-2, with D tentatively TRBD1 (5 bases). The ends were cut back, 2 bases at V and 3 bases at J, with 16 bases in the middle. The CDR3 extends over 16 amino acids. Germline CDR1 MDHEN, CDR2 SYDVKM. In DNA, the CDR3 is TGTGCCAGCAGTTTAGCTCCGGGCCGAGGGGACTATGGCTACACCTTC. It encodes CASSLAPGRGDYGYTF.

This clonotype was counted between two and nine times. This chain links TRBV7-9 with TRBJ2-1, with a weak D call TRBD1 (6 bases). The CDR3 consists of 15 residues. Trimming left V 5 bases short and J 7 bases short, with 18 bases between. Per the germline V gene, CDR1 is SEHNR and CDR2 is FQNEAQ (reference sequence). CDR3 nucleotide sequence: TGTGCCAGCAGCCATACGACAGGATCGAAGAATGAGCAGTTCTTC. Translating gives CASSHTTGSKNEQFF.

Ten or more counts support this clonotype. The V call is TRBV6-2 or TRBV6-3, the J call TRBJ2-1; D unclear. Trimming stripped 6 bases from V and 4 bases from J, with 10 bases between. This CDR3 is built from 13 residues. CDR1 is MNHEY, CDR2 SVGEGT, per germline. The CDR3 DNA is TGTGCCAGCAGATTCTCCAATTACAATGAGCAGTTCTTC. It translates to CASRFSNYNEQFF.

With regard to this clonotype: Since a much larger clone is just one base distant, this may be a read error. The chain recombines TRBV7-9 with TRBJ2-7; 7 bases match TRBD1. With 5 bases clipped from V and 2 bases from J, the junction kept 9 bases outside the gene matches. Looked up from germline, CDR1 is SEHNR and CDR2 is FQNEAQ (reference sequence). This CDR3 is built from 15 residues. The CDR3 here is CASSPPGQSPYEQYF. CDR3 nucleotide sequence: TGTGCCAGCAGCCCTCCGGGACAGTCCCCCTACGAGCAGTACTTC.

J is TRBJ2-7 and V is TRBV2, with D maybe TRBD2 (6 bases). This CDR3 contains 14 residues. Germline-derived CDR1 and CDR2 are SNHLY and FYNNEI. V lost 0 bases to trimming and J lost 3 bases, with 9 bases between them. The CDR3 coding sequence is TGTGCCAGCAGTGAAGCGGCGGGGCACTACGAGCAGTACTTC. It encodes CASSEAAGHYEQYF.

This clonotype was counted between two and nine times. The V gene is TRBV3-1, the J gene TRBJ1-2; D may be TRBD1 (5 bases). The CDR3 sequence is 15 residues long. The V gene lost 3 bases and the J gene lost 4 bases, with 15 bases spanning the gap. CDR1 LGHDT and CDR2 YNNKEL come from the germline V gene (reference sequence). The CDR3: CASSHERQGIYGYTF. The CDR3 region has the DNA TGTGCCAGCAGCCACGAGAGGCAGGGTATCTATGGCTACACCTTC. Drawing the rest from reference TRBV3-1 and TRBJ1-2, the complete variable domain is DTAVSQTPKYLVTQMGNDKSIKCEQNLGHDTMYWYKQDSKKFLKIMFSYNNKELIINETVPNRFSPKSPDKAHLNLHINSLELGDSAVYFCASSHERQGIYGYTFGSGTRLTVV.

This clonotype was counted only a few times. The chain carries TRBV7-6 and TRBJ2-1; D is unresolved. CDR3 length: 15 amino acids. From germline, CDR1 is SGHVS and CDR2 FNYEAQ. The V end was cut by 5 bases, the J end by 0 bases, with 11 bases between. In DNA form, the CDR3 reads TGTGCCAGCAGCCTCACCGTAGACTCCTACAATGAGCAGTTCTTC. Translation gives CASSLTVDSYNEQFF.

The chain has TRBV4-2 and TRBJ2-1; 8 nucleotides line up with TRBD2. This CDR3 contains 17 residues. J lost 5 bases, V lost 0 bases, and 9 bases had no gene match. Germline CDR1 LGHNA, CDR2 YNFKEQ. This CDR3 reads CASSQEDGGGTNNEQFF. CDR3 nucleotide sequence: TGTGCCAGCAGCCAAGAGGATGGCGGGGGGACAAACAATGAGCAGTTCTTC.

V and J are TRBV28 and TRBJ1-5; 7 positions match TRBD1. The CDR3 consists of 15 residues. J lost 4 bases, V lost 3 bases, and 6 bases had no gene match. The germline V gene has CDR1 MDHEN and CDR2 SYDVKM. The CDR3 region is CASSLTGLANQPQHF. As DNA, the CDR3 is TGTGCCAGCAGTTTGACAGGGCTTGCGAATCAGCCCCAGCATTTT.